A single sample is the source of the 32 T cell receptor beta chains below, sequenced in a study of T cells in Graves' hyperthyroidism and ophthalmopathy. What was amplified from RNA transcripts were TCR beta CDR3 regions. HTBI primers were employed in a first-round RT-PCR of the TCR CDR3. TCRdb itself ran the multiplex PCR reads through MiXCR, one entry per CDR3 protein. This table has 400,000 to 600,000 distinct CDR3 sequences, about 15% appearing once. Sample: blood. The receptors stem from a young woman with Graves' ophthalmopathy.

The sample holds one count of this clonotype. The chain combines TRBV5-6 with TRBJ2-1; D remains unclear. Germline loops: CDR1 SGHDT, CDR2 YYEEEE. The CDR3 length is 13 residues. V was shortened by 0 bases and J by 7 bases, with 8 bases between the two germline ends. This chain's CDR3 is CASSLEQWNEQFF. The CDR3 DNA reads TGTGCCAGCAGCTTGGAACAGTGGAATGAGCAGTTCTTC.

The table lists this clonotype with many counts. The gene calls are TRBV29-1 and TRBJ2-3, with a possible D match to TRBD1 (10 bases). The CDR3 runs 19 residues. Germline lookup yields CDR1 SQVTM and CDR2 ANQGSEA. Deletions cut 4 bases from V and 3 bases from J, with 29 bases between. The CDR3: CSVGQGALVAGVLTDTQYF. Here the CDR3 DNA reads TGCAGCGTTGGACAGGGGGCCTTAGTAGCGGGAGTTTTGACAGATACGCAGTATTTT.

This clonotype was observed many times. The V call is TRBV28, the J call TRBJ2-5; 8 positions agree with TRBD2. Germline lookup yields CDR1 MDHEN and CDR2 SYDVKM. This CDR3 has 18 amino acids. V lost 4 bases to trimming and J lost 2 bases; unmatched junction nucleotides: 15. The CDR3 region has the DNA TGTGCCAGCAGTTCCTACCGCCCGGGAGCGGGGGATCAAGAGACCCAGTACTTC. It codes for CASSSYRPGAGDQETQYF. The full variable domain, its missing parts supplied by reference TRBV28 and TRBJ2-5, is DVKVTQSSRYLVKRTGEKVFLECVQDMDHENMFWYRQDPGLGLRLIYFSYDVKMKEKGDIPEGYSVSREKKERFSLILESASTNQTSMYLCASSSYRPGAGDQETQYFGPGTRLLVL.

This clonotype was detected only a few times. The gene calls are TRBV20-1 and TRBJ2-1; D might be TRBD1 or TRBD2, each matching 5 bases. The germline gives CDR1 DFQATT, CDR2 SNEGSKA (reference sequence). The CDR3 spans 17 residues. Trimming removed 0 bases at V and 4 bases at J, with 19 bases between. The CDR3 nucleotides are TGCAGTGCTAGAGACTACCCGGGGCAGGCAATATACAATGAGCAGTTCTTC. Its protein is CSARDYPGQAIYNEQFF.

This clonotype appeared many times. The V call is TRBV27, the J call TRBJ2-5; no definite D call. The CDR3 has 14 residues. Trimming took 0 bases from V and 4 from J, leaving 9 bases between them. Germline assignment: CDR1 MNHEY and CDR2 SMNVEV (reference sequence). The CDR3 region has the DNA TGTGCCAGCAGTTTATCCAGACAAGGAGAGACCCAGTACTTC. It translates to CASSLSRQGETQYF.

This clonotype was seen many times. The chain is built from TRBV28 and TRBJ2-3; 10 positions match TRBD2. Germline CDR1 is MDHEN and CDR2 is SYDVKM. The CDR3 is 13 amino acids. CDR3 coding DNA: TGTGCGGCCACCGGGACTAGCGATGATACGCAGTATTTT. It encodes CAATGTSDDTQYF.

This clonotype was counted at least ten times. The rearrangement uses TRBV30 and TRBJ2-3, with D possibly being TRBD1 (6 bases). Per the germline V gene, CDR1 is GTSNPN and CDR2 is SVGIG (reference sequence). V was shortened by 0 bases and J by 3 bases, with 16 bases between the two germline ends. The CDR3 is 16 amino acids. CDR3 region: CAWSVGTSLGTDTQYF. DNA for the CDR3: TGTGCCTGGAGTGTTGGGACATCCTTGGGTACAGATACGCAGTATTTT.

This clonotype was picked up one time. V gene TRBV7-9 combines with J gene TRBJ2-5, with 7 bases identical to TRBD2. Per germline, CDR1 SEHNR and CDR2 FQNEAQ (reference sequence). The CDR3 runs to 17 residues. V dropped 2 bases and J dropped 2; count of bases not matched to a gene: 11. The CDR3 reads CASSLFPASGQQETQYF. CDR3 nucleotides: TGTGCCAGCAGCTTATTCCCAGCTAGCGGACAACAAGAGACCCAGTACTTC.

CDR3 in amino acids: CASKGRLAKNIQYF. In DNA form, the CDR3 reads TGTGCCAGCAAGGGACGGCTAGCCAAAAACATTCAGTACTTC. This chain joins TRBV28 and TRBJ2-4; either TRBD1 or TRBD2 may supply D (5 bases each). The germline V and J ends were trimmed by 7 bases and 0 bases, with 10 bases remaining between them. Germline V gene sequence: CDR1 MDHEN, CDR2 SYDVKM. The CDR3 totals 14 residues. The entire variable domain, with the rest obtained from reference TRBV28 and TRBJ2-4, is as follows: DVKVTQSSRYLVKRTGEKVFLECVQDMDHENMFWYRQDPGLGLRLIYFSYDVKMKEKGDIPEGYSVSREKKERFSLILESASTNQTSMYLCASKGRLAKNIQYFGAGTRLSVL.

This rearrangement joins TRBV13 to TRBJ2-1; D possibly uses TRBD1 or TRBD2 (6 bases each). In germline, CDR1 is PRHDT, CDR2 FYEKMQ (reference sequence). CDR3 size: 14 residues. V lost 5 bases and J lost 12, with 20 bases in between. This chain's CDR3 is CASSVPGTRGGQFF. Here the CDR3 DNA reads TGTGCCAGCAGCGTCCCCGGGACTCGAGGGGGGCAGTTCTTC.

This clonotype was observed a few times. The genes are TRBV5-6 and TRBJ2-1; D might be TRBD1 (6 bases). Per the germline V gene, CDR1 is SGHDT and CDR2 is YYEEEE. The CDR3 is 16 amino acids. Trimming took 2 bases from V and 3 from J, leaving 15 bases between them. CDR3 sequence reads: CASSFPARGYYNEQFF. The DNA for the CDR3 is TGTGCCAGCAGCTTTCCGGCCAGGGGCTACTACAATGAGCAGTTCTTC.

This clonotype was picked up a small number of times. The chain employs TRBV6-2 or TRBV6-3 and TRBJ2-7; 9 bases map to TRBD1. The CDR3 has 17 residues. Germline loops: CDR1 MNHEY, CDR2 SVGEGT. J was trimmed by 4 bases and V by 4 bases; bases with no gene match: 14. CDR3 in amino acids: CASSSSSGTGLRYEQYF. The CDR3 DNA sequence: TGTGCCAGCAGTTCCTCCTCCGGGACAGGGTTGCGGTACGAGCAGTACTTC.

This clonotype was counted many times. The genes are TRBV4-3 and TRBJ2-7; a possible D gene is TRBD1 (5 bases). This CDR3 is 16 amino acids long. Deletions cut 0 bases from V and 2 bases from J, with 14 bases between. Germline CDR1 is LGHNA and CDR2 is YSLEER. The CDR3 reads CASSQERNPGPYEQYF. The CDR3 coding sequence is TGCGCCAGCAGCCAAGAACGCAATCCAGGGCCCTACGAGCAGTACTTC.

On this clonotype itself: A read error may be the cause here, since a much bigger clone is one base away. J is TRBJ1-3 and V is TRBV2; D is uncertain. V was pared by 4 bases and J by 0 bases, with 7 bases between. The germline V gene encodes CDR1 SNHLY and CDR2 FYNNEI. This CDR3 has 14 amino acids. The CDR3 nucleotides read TGTGCCAGCAGTGTACAGCTCTCTGGAAACACCATATATTTT. Translating it yields CASSVQLSGNTIYF.

In the case of this clonotype: This may come from a read error, since a much larger clone is one base off. This chain joins TRBV5-4 and TRBJ2-1; TRBD2 matches 14 bases. CDR3 length: 15 amino acids. J gave up 6 bases and V 4 bases, and 3 bases lay outside the gene matches. The germline CDR1 and CDR2 sequences are SGHNT and YYREEE (reference sequence). The CDR3 sequence is CASSQTSGRANEQFF. The CDR3 coding sequence is TGTGCCAGCAGCCAGACTAGCGGGAGGGCCAATGAGCAGTTCTTC.

The chain joins TRBV20-1 to TRBJ1-6; D call uncertain. The germline V gene encodes CDR1 DFQATT and CDR2 SNEGSKA (reference sequence). Deletions cut 2 bases from V and 0 bases from J, with 8 bases between. The length of the CDR3 is 15 residues. The CDR3 is CSARPRSSYNSPLHF. The CDR3 DNA follows: TGCAGTGCTAGACCAAGGAGCTCCTATAATTCACCCCTCCACTTT.

The chain recombines TRBV4-2 with TRBJ1-2; 7 bases map to TRBD1. The CDR3 spans 15 residues. Per the germline V gene, CDR1 is LGHNA and CDR2 is YNFKEQ. The J segment lost 3 bases and the V segment lost 2 bases, leaving 6 bases of the junction unmatched. The CDR3 sequence: CASSQPTGSDYGYTF. The CDR3 bases are TGTGCCAGCAGCCAACCGACAGGGTCGGACTATGGCTACACCTTC.

This clonotype has a handful of counts. The genes are TRBV2 and TRBJ2-7; 11 bases are shared with TRBD2. The CDR3 covers 17 residues. J gave up 7 bases and V 3 bases, and 14 bases lay outside the gene matches. Germline CDR1 reads SNHLY; CDR2 reads FYNNEI. CDR3 nucleotides: TGTGCCAGCAGTGACTTACTAGCGGGAGCGCCCAGGGGGGAGCAGTACTTC. Protein: CASSDLLAGAPRGEQYF.

DNA for the CDR3: TGTGCCAGCAACACCGGGCAGGCAAAGACCCAGTACTTC. Translated, it gives CASNTGQAKTQYF. The V gene is TRBV7-2, the J gene TRBJ2-5; D is undetermined. The CDR3 spans 13 residues. Trimming stripped 7 bases from V and 6 bases from J, with 15 bases between. The germline gives CDR1 SGHTA, CDR2 FQGNSA.

This clonotype was seen repeatedly, ten times or more. The chain uses TRBV3-1 and TRBJ2-7, with D hard to call. V was shortened by 1 base and J by 12 bases, with 19 bases between the two germline ends. Germline V gene data show CDR1 as LGHDT and CDR2 as YNNKEL (reference sequence). The CDR3 has 14 residues. The CDR3 sequence: CASSQGGDGGVRYF. CDR3 in DNA: TGTGCCAGCAGCCAAGGTGGCGATGGTGGGGTTCGGTACTTC.

The chain combines TRBV4-3 with TRBJ1-2; possible D gene TRBD1, 6 bases. This CDR3 is 13 amino acids long. With 3 bases removed from V and 6 bases from J, the gap between germline ends came to 11 bases. Looked up from germline, CDR1 is LGHNA and CDR2 is YSLEER. CDR3 in DNA: TGCGCCAGCAGCCACCTAAAGGGGGATGGCTACACCTTC. Translating it yields CASSHLKGDGYTF.

This clonotype was recorded at least ten times. V is TRBV28 and J is TRBJ2-1, with unresolved D. This CDR3 comprises 15 residues. Germline values: CDR1 MDHEN, CDR2 SYDVKM. The ends were cut back, 2 bases at V and 0 bases at J, with 8 bases in the middle. CDR3 coding DNA: TGTGCCAGCAGTTTACTCCTTAGCTCCTACAATGAGCAGTTCTTC. Its translation is CASSLLLSSYNEQFF.

This sequence joins TRBV11-2 and TRBJ1-1; TRBD1 agrees at 8 bases. Germline CDR1 SGHAT, CDR2 FQNNGV. CDR3 length equals 15 residues. The V and J ends lost 5 bases and 7 bases, in that order; junction bases with no gene match: 12. The CDR3 DNA sequence: TGTGCCAGCAGCCTGGCGACAGGGGCCGAAGATGAAGCTTTCTTT. It yields the protein CASSLATGAEDEAFF.

This clonotype was recorded at least ten times. The rearrangement joins TRBV11-2 to TRBJ2-5; TRBD2 agrees at 8 bases. Per the germline V gene, CDR1 is SGHAT and CDR2 is FQNNGV. The CDR3 totals 14 residues. Trimming at V came to 4 bases and at J to 2 bases, leaving 3 bases not matched to a gene. CDR3 in DNA: TGTGCCAGCAGCTCCGGGGGGGCACAAGAGACCCAGTACTTC. Translated: CASSSGGAQETQYF.

This clonotype was seen at least ten times. The chain combines TRBV20-1 with TRBJ1-1; tentatively, D is TRBD1 (6 bases). Germline-derived CDR1 and CDR2 are DFQATT and SNEGSKA (reference sequence). Deletions cut 5 bases from V and 2 bases from J, with 9 bases between. The CDR3 runs to 12 residues. CDR3 residues: CSAATGNTEAFF. DNA of the CDR3: TGCAGTGCTGCGACAGGTAACACTGAAGCTTTCTTT.

At least ten counts were recorded for this clonotype. The J gene is TRBJ2-5, the V gene TRBV13; 13 bases are a match to TRBD2. The ends lost 6 bases at V and 7 bases at J; junction bases unmatched: 11. This CDR3 is 16 amino acids long. Per germline, CDR1 PRHDT and CDR2 FYEKMQ (reference sequence). The CDR3 reads CASRGPGLAGRGTQYF. The DNA for the CDR3 is TGTGCCAGCAGAGGACCGGGACTAGCGGGGAGAGGGACCCAGTACTTC.

In this sample, this clonotype turned up many times. This rearrangement joins TRBV13 to TRBJ2-3, with 7 bases matching TRBD2. The V gene's germline CDR1 is PRHDT and CDR2 FYEKMQ (reference sequence). V shed 5 bases, J shed 2 bases, and the junction held 16 bases outside the gene matches. This CDR3 comprises 18 residues. The CDR3 DNA sequence: TGTGCCAGCAGCCCGCTGGGGTTGCGGGAGTCTTTCACAGATACGCAGTATTTT. Protein: CASSPLGLRESFTDTQYF. The complete variable domain, with remaining parts taken from reference TRBV13 and TRBJ2-3, reads AAGVIQSPRHLIKEKRETATLKCYPIPRHDTVYWYQQGPGQDPQFLISFYEKMQSDKGSIPDRFSAQQFSDYHSELNMSSLELGDSALYFCASSPLGLRESFTDTQYFGPGTRLTVL.

This clonotype turned up a few times. The gene calls are TRBV5-6 and TRBJ2-7; tentatively, D is TRBD2 (5 bases). Trimming stripped 2 bases from V and 5 bases from J, with 11 bases between. The V gene's germline CDR1 is SGHDT and CDR2 YYEEEE. CDR3 length: 13 residues. The CDR3 reads CASSFRGQDEQYF. CDR3 sequence (DNA): TGTGCCAGCAGCTTCCGGGGTCAAGACGAGCAGTACTTC.

The chain combines TRBV27 with TRBJ2-7; possibly TRBD2 for D (6 bases). In germline, CDR1 is MNHEY, CDR2 SMNVEV (reference sequence). The V end was cut by 3 bases, the J end by 0 bases, with 12 bases between. The CDR3 loop spans 15 amino acids. The CDR3 sequence is CASSFVAGSSYEQYF. DNA of the CDR3: TGTGCCAGCAGTTTTGTGGCGGGAAGCTCCTACGAGCAGTACTTC.

This clonotype has just a few counts. A clone one base away is much larger, so this may be a read error. This chain uses TRBV20-1 with TRBJ1-2; maybe TRBD1 (5 bases). Germline V gene lookup returns CDR1 DFQATT and CDR2 SNEGSKA (reference sequence). The length of the CDR3 is 11 residues. The CDR3 bases are TGCAGTGCTTGGACATGGCCTGGCCACACCTTC. Translation gives CSAWTWPGHTF.

There are many counts of this clonotype. V is TRBV27 and J is TRBJ2-7; 8 bases are shared with TRBD2. With V trimmed by 4 bases and J by 5 bases, 7 bases remained unmatched. The CDR3 has 14 amino acids. The V gene's germline CDR1 is MNHEY and CDR2 SMNVEV (reference sequence). The CDR3 bases are TGTGCCAGCAGTTCCGGACTAGCTTTGCACGAGCAGTACTTC. Translation: CASSSGLALHEQYF.

This clonotype was seen only once. This rearrangement joins TRBV4-2 to TRBJ2-5; 10 positions match TRBD2. Germline V gene sequence: CDR1 LGHNA, CDR2 YNFKEQ. V gave up 5 bases and J gave up 14 bases; unmatched junction bases: 8. The CDR3 has 12 residues. The CDR3 DNA reads TGTGCCAGCAGCTCACAGCGGGAGGGCCCATACTTC. Protein sequence: CASSSQREGPYF.